Sequencing of this TCR beta chain was carried out in a study of T cell responses to AZD1222 COVID-19 vaccine. Sequencing used immunoSEQ multiplex PCR; TCRdb keeps in-frame clones, though not all of them. Of fewer than 200,000 clones listed, 85% to 95% are singletons. On this clone itself: The antigen remains undetermined.

The study's findings and limits: After two AZD1222 doses, spike-specific TCR breadth and depth rose versus day 0.

The receptor comes from an adult who received the MenACWY meningococcal vaccine as a control. Sequences were derived from peripheral blood, sampled 28 days after the second dose of the MenACWY control vaccine.

CDR3 bases: TGTGCCAGTAGTACTCAACTAGATTCGTACGAGCAGTACTTC. It yields the protein CASSTQLDSYEQYF. The chain combines TRBV19 with TRBJ2-7; tentative D call: TRBD2 (5 bases). Germline CDR1 LNHDA, CDR2 SQIVND (reference sequence). Trimming removed 4 bases at V and 4 bases at J, with 14 bases between. The CDR3 is made up of 14 amino acids.